This T cell receptor (beta chain) is from a study of shared clonotypes between healthy human individuals. Study-wide findings and caveats: Naive subsets typically showed greater estimated richness than memory subsets.

All participating donors were Caucasian adults from Nashville, Tennessee. Turning to this clone: Its cognate antigen is unknown.

Sorted-subset replicate PCR reactions were performed with approximately 180 ng DNA, corresponding to about 32,000 T cell genomes. In the original processing: Filtering differed since immunoSEQ provided only junctions, with no quality scores. Sequencing was performed with immunoSEQ multiplex PCR; in TCRdb, only in-frame clones are kept and a portion is missing. The V and J calls and clone size are taken from that table; D and trimming were inferred from the DNA. The repertoire holds about 2.3 million clones, with roughly 90% as singletons. Germline CDR1 and CDR2: MNHNS and SASEGT. The CDR3 consists of 15 residues. Between the trimmed V and J ends, which lost 2 bases and 4 bases, there was a span of 14 bases.

What was sequenced was naive CD4+ T cells from PBMCs. Documented subset: CD45RA+ positively selected. The chain carries TRBV6-1 and TRBJ1-2; D is uncertain. This TCR came from a man between 18 and 35 years old in good health. Some clones in this sample may be carry-over from other donors' samples. In nucleotides, the CDR3 is TGTGCCAGCAGTGAACCCGGACGGCTTCCCTATGGCTACACCTTC. Translating it yields CASSEPGRLPYGYTF.